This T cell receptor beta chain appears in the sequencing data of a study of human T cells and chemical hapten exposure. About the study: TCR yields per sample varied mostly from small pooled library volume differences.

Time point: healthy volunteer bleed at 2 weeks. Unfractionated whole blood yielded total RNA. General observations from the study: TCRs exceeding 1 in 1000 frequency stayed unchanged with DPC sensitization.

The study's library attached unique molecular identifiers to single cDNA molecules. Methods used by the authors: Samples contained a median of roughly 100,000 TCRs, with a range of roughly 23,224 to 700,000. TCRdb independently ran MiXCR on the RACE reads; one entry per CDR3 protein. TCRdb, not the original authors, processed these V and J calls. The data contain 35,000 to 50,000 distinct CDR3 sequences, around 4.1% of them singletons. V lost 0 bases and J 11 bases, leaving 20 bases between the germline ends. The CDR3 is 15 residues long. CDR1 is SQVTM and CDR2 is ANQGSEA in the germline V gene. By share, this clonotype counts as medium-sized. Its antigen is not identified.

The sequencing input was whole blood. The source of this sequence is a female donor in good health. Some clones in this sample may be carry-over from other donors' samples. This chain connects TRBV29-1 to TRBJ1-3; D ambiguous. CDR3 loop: CSVEESLVGRSPIYF. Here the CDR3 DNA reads TGCAGCGTTGAAGAGTCTCTGGTCGGGCGTTCGCCCATATATTTT.